This T cell receptor beta chain came from a study of tumor-infiltrating lymphocytes in primary liver carcinoma. Study as a whole: The patients, men and women alike, were aged 30 to 69 years. Per sample, productive TCRbeta reads numbered roughly 3.5 to 8 million, similar across tissue types. Study findings and constraints: The study used bulk unsorted samples and so did not compare CD4+ and CD8+ repertoires.

With 6 bases removed from V and 0 bases from J, the gap between germline ends came to 12 bases. The CDR3 runs to 15 residues. A constant-region primer served to make TCR beta cDNA from about 500 ng total RNA. It was through three nested multiplex PCR rounds of slightly modified ARM-PCR that TCR beta libraries arose. Both of the initial two PCR rounds ran for approximately 11 cycles and employed TRBV1-TRBV30 forward primers alongside a C-beta reverse primer. TCRdb redid the calling of the multiplex PCR reads with MiXCR, one entry per CDR3 protein. The data contain 300,000 to 350,000 distinct CDR3 sequences, roughly 61% of them singletons. On this clonotype: Its matching antigen is unknown. A read error is possible here, since a much larger clone lies one base away.

Germline DNA was extracted alongside blood RNA, which was obtained from unsorted whole blood. Around 4 milliliters of peripheral blood were drawn presurgically. The sequence came from a man between 40 and 49 years old with primary liver carcinoma and hepatitis B virus infection. The sequenced sample consisted of peripheral blood. The chain recombines TRBV12-3 or TRBV12-4 with TRBJ2-1; unclear D gene. The CDR3 reads CASRGSRSSYNEQFF. The DNA of the CDR3 is TGTGCCAGCAGGGGTAGCAGGTCCTCCTACAATGAGCAGTTCTTC.